These 13 T cell receptor beta chains came from one sample sequenced in a study of neurological immune-mediated disorders. TCRdb used MiXCR to reprocess the 5' RACE reads, holding one entry per CDR3 protein. This table holds approximately 65,000 distinct CDR3 sequences, roughly 4.9% found once. Material for sequencing was PBMCs. The receptors come from a human donor with multiple sclerosis. The donor label of this sample is uncertain.

The sample holds many counts of this clonotype. The chain joins TRBV6-6 to TRBJ1-5, with D possibly matching TRBD1 (5 bases). Germline assignment: CDR1 MNHNY and CDR2 SVGAGI (reference sequence). Trimming cost V 5 bases and J 1 base, with 15 bases left between them. The CDR3 is 16 amino acids. CDR3 DNA: TGTGCCAGCAGTGGGGCAGTACGACTGAGCAATCAGCCCCAGCATTTT. It is translated as CASSGAVRLSNQPQHF.

This clonotype was seen at least ten times. The J gene is TRBJ1-4, the V gene TRBV5-1; no reliable D call. V shed 4 bases and J shed 10 bases, with 20 bases lying between them. This CDR3 comprises 15 residues. The germline gives CDR1 SGHRS, CDR2 YFSETQ. This CDR3 is CASSPGSRDMRKLFF. The CDR3 coding sequence is TGCGCCAGCAGCCCGGGCAGCCGTGATATGAGAAAACTGTTTTTT.

This clonotype was seen ten or more times. The chain couples TRBV20-1 to TRBJ1-2; 9 nucleotides align to TRBD1. V shed 6 bases and J 2 bases; nucleotides not matched to a gene: 4. The germline gives CDR1 DFQATT, CDR2 SNEGSKA (reference sequence). CDR3 length: 13 residues. This CDR3 is CSARTGDNYGYTF. CDR3 nucleotide sequence: TGCAGTGCGCGGACAGGGGACAACTATGGCTACACCTTC.

This clonotype showed up many times. This sequence may be a read error, since a much larger clone differs from it by one base. The V and J genes are TRBV20-1 and TRBJ2-1; D ambiguous. The CDR3 contains 13 residues. Trimming shortened V by 5 bases and J by 3 bases, and 11 bases separated the two germline ends. Germline V gene lookup returns CDR1 DFQATT and CDR2 SNEGSKA (reference sequence). CDR3 residues: CSALLDLYNEQFF. CDR3 DNA: TGCAGTGCTCTACTGGATCTCTACAATGAGCAGTTCTTC.

The chain joins TRBV29-1 to TRBJ1-2; D unclear. The CDR3 contains 15 residues. Germline CDR1 reads SQVTM; CDR2 reads ANQGSEA. The V and J ends lost 4 bases and 0 bases respectively, with 15 bases between them. The CDR3 DNA sequence: TGCAGCGTTGCCGGAAGGAGGGAAGCTAACTATGGCTACACCTTC. The encoded protein is CSVAGRREANYGYTF.

This clonotype was seen at least ten times. This chain uses TRBV5-1 with TRBJ2-7, with 10 bases lining up with TRBD1. This CDR3 is 15 amino acids long. V lost 4 bases and J lost 3; bases outside the gene matches: 7. Germline V gives CDR1 SGHRS, CDR2 YFSETQ. In nucleotides, the CDR3 is TGCGCCAGCAGCCCAAGGGGGACAGGGGACTACGAGCAGTACTTC. Its protein product is CASSPRGTGDYEQYF.

This clonotype was counted many times. The J gene is TRBJ1-6, the V gene TRBV18; the D is unclear. CDR1 is KGHSH and CDR2 is LQKENI in the germline V gene. The CDR3 has 13 residues. V was cut by 0 bases and J by 10 bases, with 7 bases left in between. CDR3 sequence: CASSPPSGSPLHF. For the CDR3, the DNA is TGTGCCAGCTCACCACCGTCGGGATCACCCCTCCACTTT.

This clonotype has at least ten counts. The genes are TRBV24-1 and TRBJ2-7; D possibly uses TRBD1 or TRBD2 (6 bases each). Trimming cost V 4 bases and J 4 bases, with 10 bases left between them. CDR3 length equals 13 residues. The germline CDR1 and CDR2 sequences are KGHDR and SFDVKD. CDR3 nucleotide sequence: TGTGCCACCAGTGAAGGGGGAGGTTACGAGCAGTACTTC. It translates to CATSEGGGYEQYF.

The table lists this clonotype with many counts. The rearrangement links TRBV10-3 to TRBJ1-2; TRBD1 agrees at 7 bases. The junction had 10 bases not matched to a gene; V was cut back by 6 bases and J by 3 bases. The CDR3 covers 15 residues. The germline CDR1 and CDR2 sequences are ENHRY and SYGVKD. The CDR3 coding sequence is TGTGCCATCAGGATGACAGGGTTTGGAGACTATGGCTACACCTTC. This gives the protein CAIRMTGFGDYGYTF.

By frequency in the sample, this clonotype is medium-sized. The CDR3 protein is CSARPPLTGQGQFF. In DNA form, the CDR3 reads TGCAGTGCTAGACCCCCTCTGACTGGACAGGGGCAGTTCTTC. V is TRBV20-1 and J is TRBJ2-1; 8 bases are shared with TRBD1. Trimming took 2 bases from V and 12 from J; bases not matched to a gene: 12. The CDR3 sequence is 14 residues long. Per germline, CDR1 DFQATT and CDR2 SNEGSKA (reference sequence).

This clonotype was found many times. The V gene is TRBV5-5, the J gene TRBJ1-4; D might be TRBD1 (6 bases). From germline, CDR1 is SGHKS and CDR2 YYEKEE (reference sequence). There are 15 residues in the CDR3. Trimming removed 2 bases at V and 8 bases at J, with 16 bases between. The CDR3 DNA is TGTGCCAGCAGCTTCGTGACAGGACTACCAGAAAAACTGTTTTTT. Translating it yields CASSFVTGLPEKLFF.

This clonotype came up many times. This chain links TRBV14 with TRBJ2-1, with 9 bases lining up with TRBD2. Germline V gene sequence: CDR1 SGHDN, CDR2 FVKESK. CDR3 length: 15 amino acids. The V gene end was trimmed by 4 bases and the J gene end by 4 bases; junction bases not matched to a gene: 5. This chain's CDR3 is CASSLFLAGYNEQFF. DNA for the CDR3: TGTGCCAGCAGCCTTTTTCTAGCGGGATACAATGAGCAGTTCTTC.

This clonotype was found many times. J is TRBJ2-1 and V is TRBV7-9; TRBD2 might be the D (5 bases). This CDR3 spans 14 amino acids. Trimming left V 10 bases short and J 9 bases short, with 22 bases between. Germline CDR1 is SEHNR and CDR2 is FQNEAQ (reference sequence). CDR3 coding DNA: TGTGCCACGCGACGGGCAGGCGGGTTGGCTGAGCAGTTCTTC. Translating it yields CATRRAGGLAEQFF.